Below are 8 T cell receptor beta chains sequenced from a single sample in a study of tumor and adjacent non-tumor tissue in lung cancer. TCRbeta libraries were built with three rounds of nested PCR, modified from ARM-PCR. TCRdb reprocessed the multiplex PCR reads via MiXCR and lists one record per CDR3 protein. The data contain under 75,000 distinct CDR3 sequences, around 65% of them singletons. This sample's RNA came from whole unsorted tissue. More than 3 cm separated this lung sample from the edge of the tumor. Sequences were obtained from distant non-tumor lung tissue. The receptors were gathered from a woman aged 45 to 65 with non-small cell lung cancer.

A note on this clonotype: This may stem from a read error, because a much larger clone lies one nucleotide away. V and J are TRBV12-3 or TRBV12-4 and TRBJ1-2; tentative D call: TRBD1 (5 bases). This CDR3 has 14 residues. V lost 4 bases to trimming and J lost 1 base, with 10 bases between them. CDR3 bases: TGTGCCAGCAGTTGGACACGTTATAACTATGGCTACACCTTC. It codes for CASSWTRYNYGYTF.

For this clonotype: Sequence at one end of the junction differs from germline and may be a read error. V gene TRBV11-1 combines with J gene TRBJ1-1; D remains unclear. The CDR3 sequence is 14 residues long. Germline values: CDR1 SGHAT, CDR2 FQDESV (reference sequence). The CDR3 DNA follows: TGTGCCAGCATCTTGAAGGAGCTGAACACTGAACCTTCCTTT. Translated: CASILKELNTEPSF.

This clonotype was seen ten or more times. The CDR3 is CSARDSAISTNEQFF. CDR3 nucleotides: TGCAGTGCTAGGGACTCAGCCATATCTACCAATGAGCAGTTCTTC. This chain links TRBV20-1 with TRBJ2-1; possibly TRBD2 for D (5 bases). The CDR3 is 15 residues long. Deletions cut 3 bases from V and 6 bases from J, with 18 bases between. Germline V gives CDR1 DFQATT, CDR2 SNEGSKA (reference sequence).

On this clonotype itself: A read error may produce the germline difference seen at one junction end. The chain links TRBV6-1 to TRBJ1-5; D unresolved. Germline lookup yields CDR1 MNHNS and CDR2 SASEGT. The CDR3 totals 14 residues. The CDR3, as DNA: TGTGCCAGCAGTATGGAAGGTAGCAATCAACCCCAGCATTTT. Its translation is CASSMEGSNQPQHF.

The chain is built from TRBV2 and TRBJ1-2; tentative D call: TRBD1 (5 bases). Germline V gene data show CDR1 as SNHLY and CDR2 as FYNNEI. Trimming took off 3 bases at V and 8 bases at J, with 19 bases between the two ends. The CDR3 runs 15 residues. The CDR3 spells CASSESSRVGEGYTF. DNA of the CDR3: TGTGCCAGCAGTGAGAGTTCCAGGGTCGGCGAGGGCTACACCTTC.

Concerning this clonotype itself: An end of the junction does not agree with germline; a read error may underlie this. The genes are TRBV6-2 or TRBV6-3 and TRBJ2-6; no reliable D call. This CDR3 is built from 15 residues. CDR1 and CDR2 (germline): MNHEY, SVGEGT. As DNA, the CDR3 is TGTACCAGCAGTTCTATCCGAAATGGGGCCAACGTCCTGACTTTC. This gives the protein CTSSSIRNGANVLTF.

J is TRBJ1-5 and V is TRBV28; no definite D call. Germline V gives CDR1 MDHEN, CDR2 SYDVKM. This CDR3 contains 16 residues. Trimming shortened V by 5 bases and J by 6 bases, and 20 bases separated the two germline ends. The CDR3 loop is CASSPTNRVSRQPQHF. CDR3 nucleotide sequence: TGTGCCAGCAGTCCTACCAACCGGGTTAGCCGTCAGCCCCAGCATTTT.

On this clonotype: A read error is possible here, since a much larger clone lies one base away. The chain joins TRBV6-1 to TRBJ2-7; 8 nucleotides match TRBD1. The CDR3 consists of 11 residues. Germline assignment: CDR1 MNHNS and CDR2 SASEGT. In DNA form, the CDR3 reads TGTGCCAGCAGGACAGGGGTCGAGCAGAACTTC. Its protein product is CASRTGVEQNF.